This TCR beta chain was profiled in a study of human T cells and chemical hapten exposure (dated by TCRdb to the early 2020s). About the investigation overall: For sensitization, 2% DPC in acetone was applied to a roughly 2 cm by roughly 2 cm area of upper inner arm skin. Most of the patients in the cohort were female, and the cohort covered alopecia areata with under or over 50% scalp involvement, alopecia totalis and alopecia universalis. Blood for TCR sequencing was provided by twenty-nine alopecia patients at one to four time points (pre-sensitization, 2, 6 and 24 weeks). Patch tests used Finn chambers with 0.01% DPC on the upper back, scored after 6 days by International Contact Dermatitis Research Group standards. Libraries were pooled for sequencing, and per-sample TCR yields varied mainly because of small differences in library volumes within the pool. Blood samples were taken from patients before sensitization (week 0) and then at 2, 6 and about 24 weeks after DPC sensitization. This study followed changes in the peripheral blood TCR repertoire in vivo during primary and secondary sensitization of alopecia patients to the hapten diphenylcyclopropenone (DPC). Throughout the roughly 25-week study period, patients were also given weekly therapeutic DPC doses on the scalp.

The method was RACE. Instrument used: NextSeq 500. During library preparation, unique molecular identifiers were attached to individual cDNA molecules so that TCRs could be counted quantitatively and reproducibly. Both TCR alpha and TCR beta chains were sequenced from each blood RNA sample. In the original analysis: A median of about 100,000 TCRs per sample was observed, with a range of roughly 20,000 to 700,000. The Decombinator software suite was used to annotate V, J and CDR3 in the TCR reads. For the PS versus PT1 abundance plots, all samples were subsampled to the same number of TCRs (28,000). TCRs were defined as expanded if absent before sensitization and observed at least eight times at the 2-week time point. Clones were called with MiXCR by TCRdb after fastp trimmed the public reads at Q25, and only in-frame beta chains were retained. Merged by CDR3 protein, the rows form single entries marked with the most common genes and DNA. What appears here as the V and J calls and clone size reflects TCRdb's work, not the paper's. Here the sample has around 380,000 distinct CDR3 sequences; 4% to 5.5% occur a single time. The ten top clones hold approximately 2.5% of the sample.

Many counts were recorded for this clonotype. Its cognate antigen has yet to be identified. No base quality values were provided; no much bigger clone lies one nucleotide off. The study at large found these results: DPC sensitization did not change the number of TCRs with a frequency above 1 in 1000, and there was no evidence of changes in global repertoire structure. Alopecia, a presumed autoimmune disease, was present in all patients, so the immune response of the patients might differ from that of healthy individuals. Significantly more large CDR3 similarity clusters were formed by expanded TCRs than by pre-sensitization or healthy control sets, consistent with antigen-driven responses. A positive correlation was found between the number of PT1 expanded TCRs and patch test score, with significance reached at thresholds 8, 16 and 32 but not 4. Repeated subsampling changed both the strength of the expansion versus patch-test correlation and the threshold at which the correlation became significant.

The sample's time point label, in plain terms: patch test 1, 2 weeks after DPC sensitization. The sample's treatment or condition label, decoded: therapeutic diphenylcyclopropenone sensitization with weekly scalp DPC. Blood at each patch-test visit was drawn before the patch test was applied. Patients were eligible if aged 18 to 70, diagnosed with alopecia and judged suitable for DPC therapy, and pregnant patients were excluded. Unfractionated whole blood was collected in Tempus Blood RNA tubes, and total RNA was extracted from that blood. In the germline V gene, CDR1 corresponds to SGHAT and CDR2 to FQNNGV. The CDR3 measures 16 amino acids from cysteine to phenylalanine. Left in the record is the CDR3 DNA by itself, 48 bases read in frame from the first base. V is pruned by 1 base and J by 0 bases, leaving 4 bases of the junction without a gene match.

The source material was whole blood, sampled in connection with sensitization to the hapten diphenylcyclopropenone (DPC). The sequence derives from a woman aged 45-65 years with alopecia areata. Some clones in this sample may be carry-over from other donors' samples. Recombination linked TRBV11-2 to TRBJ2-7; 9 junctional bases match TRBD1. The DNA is TGTGCCAGCAGCTTAGGAGGGACAGGGTTCTCCTACGAGCAGTACTTC. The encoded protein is CASSLGGTGFSYEQYF.